This TCR beta chain was recorded in a study of cytomegalovirus exposure and HLA in healthy donors. Study overall: The 100 to 150 validation repertoires were reported in a later analysis to have been generated on the same platform as the 500 to 700 first-cohort repertoires. Study findings and constraints: Cytomegalovirus status was reportedly diagnosed by the classifier with high sensitivity and specificity. Overall, roughly 150 TCR beta chains were annotated as cytomegalovirus-associated. It was found in a later analysis that first-cohort TCR clusters tended to co-occur in the 130 or so validation repertoires.

Germline V CDR1 and CDR2: KGHSH, LQKENI. V was cut by 3 bases and J by 1 base, with 12 bases left in between. The CDR3 is 16 amino acids. Here immunoSEQ multiplex PCR was the method, and the copy in TCRdb shows in-frame clones only, minus some. This sample has roughly 140,000 clones, with more than 85% found just once. This clone was observed a few times. What it binds is not known. This chain joins TRBV18 and TRBJ2-2; D is perhaps TRBD1 (6 bases). Sequenced sample: PBMCs. The clonotype comes from a man aged 18-30 years in good health and CMV-seropositive. CDR3: CASSPQGFLNTGELFF. The CDR3 DNA is TGTGCCAGCTCACCTCAGGGGTTCTTGAACACCGGGGAGCTGTTTTTT.